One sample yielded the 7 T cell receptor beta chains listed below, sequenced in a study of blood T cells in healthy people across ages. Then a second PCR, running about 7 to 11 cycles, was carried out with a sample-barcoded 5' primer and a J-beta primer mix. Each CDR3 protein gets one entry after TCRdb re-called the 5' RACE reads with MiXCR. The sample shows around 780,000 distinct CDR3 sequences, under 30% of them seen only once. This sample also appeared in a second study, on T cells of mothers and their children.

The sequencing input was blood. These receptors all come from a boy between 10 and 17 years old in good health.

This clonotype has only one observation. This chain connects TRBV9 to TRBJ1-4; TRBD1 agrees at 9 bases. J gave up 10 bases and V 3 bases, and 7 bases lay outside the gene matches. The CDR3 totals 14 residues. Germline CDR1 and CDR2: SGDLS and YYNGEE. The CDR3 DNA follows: TGTGCCAGCAGCGAAGGGGACAGGGCCGGAAAACTGTTTTTT. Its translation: CASSEGDRAGKLFF.

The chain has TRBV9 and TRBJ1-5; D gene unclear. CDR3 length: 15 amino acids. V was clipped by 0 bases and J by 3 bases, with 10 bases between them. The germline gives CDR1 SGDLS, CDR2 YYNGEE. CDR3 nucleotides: TGTGCCAGCAGCGTAGATGGACGGTTCAATCAGCCCCAGCATTTT. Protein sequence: CASSVDGRFNQPQHF.

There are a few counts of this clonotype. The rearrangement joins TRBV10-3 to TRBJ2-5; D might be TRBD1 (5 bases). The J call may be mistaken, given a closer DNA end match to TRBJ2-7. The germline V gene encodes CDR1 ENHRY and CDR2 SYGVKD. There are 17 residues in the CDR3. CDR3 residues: CAISGPVGVQHNYEQYF. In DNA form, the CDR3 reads TGTGCCATCAGTGGTCCGGTAGGGGTTCAGCATAACTACGAGCAGTACTTC.

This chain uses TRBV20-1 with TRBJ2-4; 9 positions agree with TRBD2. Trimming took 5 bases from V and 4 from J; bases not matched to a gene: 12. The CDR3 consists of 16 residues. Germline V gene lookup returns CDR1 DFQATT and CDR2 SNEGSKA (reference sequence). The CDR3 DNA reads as TGCAGTGCTCTAAGTCGGAGCGGGGGGCCAAAAAACATTCAGTACTTC. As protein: CSALSRSGGPKNIQYF.

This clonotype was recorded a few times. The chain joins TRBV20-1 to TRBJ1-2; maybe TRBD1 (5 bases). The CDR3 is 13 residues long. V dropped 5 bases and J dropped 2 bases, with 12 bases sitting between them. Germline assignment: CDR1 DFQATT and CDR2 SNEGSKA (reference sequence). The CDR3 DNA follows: TGCAGTGCTCCTGCAGGGCAAAACTATGGCTACACCTTC. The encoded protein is CSAPAGQNYGYTF.

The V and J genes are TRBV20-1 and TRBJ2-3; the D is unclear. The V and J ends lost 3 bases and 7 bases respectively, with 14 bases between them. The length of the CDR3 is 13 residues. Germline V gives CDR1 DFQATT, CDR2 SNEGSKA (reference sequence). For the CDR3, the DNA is TGCAGTGCTAGTCAGGTATCCGAATATACGCAGTATTTT. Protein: CSASQVSEYTQYF.

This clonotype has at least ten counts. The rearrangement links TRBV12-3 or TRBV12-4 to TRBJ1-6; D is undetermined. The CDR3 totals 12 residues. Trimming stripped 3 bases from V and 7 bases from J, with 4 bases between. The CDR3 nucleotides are TGTGCCAGCAGTTTCGCGAATTCACCCCTCCACTTT. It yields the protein CASSFANSPLHF.